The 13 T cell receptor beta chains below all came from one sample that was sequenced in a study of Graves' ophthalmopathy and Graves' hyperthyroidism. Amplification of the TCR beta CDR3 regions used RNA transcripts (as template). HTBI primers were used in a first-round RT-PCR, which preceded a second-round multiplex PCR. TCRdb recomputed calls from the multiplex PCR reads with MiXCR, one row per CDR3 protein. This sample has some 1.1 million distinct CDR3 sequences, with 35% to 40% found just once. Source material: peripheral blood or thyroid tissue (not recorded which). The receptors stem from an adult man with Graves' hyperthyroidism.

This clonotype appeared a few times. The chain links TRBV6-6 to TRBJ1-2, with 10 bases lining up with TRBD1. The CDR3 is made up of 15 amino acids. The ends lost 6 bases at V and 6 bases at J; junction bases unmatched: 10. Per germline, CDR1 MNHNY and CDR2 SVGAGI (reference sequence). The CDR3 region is CASSNSGTGVDGYTF. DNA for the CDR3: TGTGCCAGCAGCAATTCCGGGACAGGGGTGGATGGCTACACCTTC.

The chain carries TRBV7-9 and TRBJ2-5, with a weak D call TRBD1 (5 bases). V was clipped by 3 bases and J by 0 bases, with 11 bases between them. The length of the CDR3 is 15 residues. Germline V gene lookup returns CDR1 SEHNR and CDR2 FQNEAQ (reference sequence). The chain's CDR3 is CASSLGPKNQETQYF. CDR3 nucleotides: TGTGCCAGCAGCTTGGGGCCGAAAAACCAAGAGACCCAGTACTTC.

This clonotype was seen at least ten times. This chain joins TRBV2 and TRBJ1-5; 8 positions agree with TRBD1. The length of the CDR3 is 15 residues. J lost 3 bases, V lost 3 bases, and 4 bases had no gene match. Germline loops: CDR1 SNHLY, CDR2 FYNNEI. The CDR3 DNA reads TGTGCCAGCAGTGATAACAGGGGGTCCAATCAGCCCCAGCATTTT. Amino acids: CASSDNRGSNQPQHF.

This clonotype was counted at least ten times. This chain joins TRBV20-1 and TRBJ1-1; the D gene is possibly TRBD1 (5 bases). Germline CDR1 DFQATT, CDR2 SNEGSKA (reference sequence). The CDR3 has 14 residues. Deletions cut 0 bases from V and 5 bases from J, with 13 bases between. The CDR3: CSARDQGRETEAFF. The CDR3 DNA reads TGCAGTGCTAGAGACCAGGGAAGGGAGACTGAAGCTTTCTTT.

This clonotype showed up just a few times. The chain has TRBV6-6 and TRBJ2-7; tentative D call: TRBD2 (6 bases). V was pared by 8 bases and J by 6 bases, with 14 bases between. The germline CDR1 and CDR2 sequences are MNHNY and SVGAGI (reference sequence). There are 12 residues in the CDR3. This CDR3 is CASRRERSEQYF. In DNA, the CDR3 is TGTGCCAGCCGACGGGAGCGATCCGAGCAGTACTTC.

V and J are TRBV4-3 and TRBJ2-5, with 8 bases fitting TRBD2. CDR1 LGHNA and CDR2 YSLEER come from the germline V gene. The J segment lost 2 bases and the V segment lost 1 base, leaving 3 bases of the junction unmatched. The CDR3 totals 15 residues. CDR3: CASSQVGREQETQYF. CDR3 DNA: TGCGCCAGCAGCCAAGTCGGGAGGGAACAAGAGACCCAGTACTTC.

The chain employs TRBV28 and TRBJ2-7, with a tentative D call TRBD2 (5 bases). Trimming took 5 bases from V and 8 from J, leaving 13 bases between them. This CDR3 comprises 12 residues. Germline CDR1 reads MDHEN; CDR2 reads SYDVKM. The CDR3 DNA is TGTGCCAGCAGTCAAAGACGGGGTCAGCAGTACTTC. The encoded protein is CASSQRRGQQYF.

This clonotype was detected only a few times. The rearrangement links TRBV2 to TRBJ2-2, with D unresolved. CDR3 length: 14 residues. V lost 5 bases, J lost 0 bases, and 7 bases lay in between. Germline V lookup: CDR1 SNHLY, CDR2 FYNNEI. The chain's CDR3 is CASSSVTNTGELFF. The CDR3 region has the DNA TGTGCCAGCAGTTCGGTGACGAACACCGGGGAGCTGTTTTTT. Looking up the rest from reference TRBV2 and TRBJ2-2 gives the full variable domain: EPEVTQTPSHQVTQMGQEVILRCVPISNHLYFYWYRQILGQKVEFLVSFYNNEISEKSEIFDDQFSVERPDGSNFTLKIRSTKLEDSAMYFCASSSVTNTGELFFGEGSRLTVL.

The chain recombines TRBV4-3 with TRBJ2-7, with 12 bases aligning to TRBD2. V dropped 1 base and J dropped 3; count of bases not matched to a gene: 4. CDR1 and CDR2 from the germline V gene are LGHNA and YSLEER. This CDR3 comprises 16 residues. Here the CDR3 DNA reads TGCGCCAGCAGCCAAGGCCTAGCGGGAGGGATCTACGAGCAGTACTTC. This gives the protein CASSQGLAGGIYEQYF.

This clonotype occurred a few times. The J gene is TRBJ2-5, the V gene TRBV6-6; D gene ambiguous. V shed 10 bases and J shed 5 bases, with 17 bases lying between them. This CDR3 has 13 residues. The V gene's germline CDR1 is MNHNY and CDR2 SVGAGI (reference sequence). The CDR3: CANKEPYRETQYF. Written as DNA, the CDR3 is TGTGCCAACAAGGAGCCCTATCGGGAGACCCAGTACTTC.

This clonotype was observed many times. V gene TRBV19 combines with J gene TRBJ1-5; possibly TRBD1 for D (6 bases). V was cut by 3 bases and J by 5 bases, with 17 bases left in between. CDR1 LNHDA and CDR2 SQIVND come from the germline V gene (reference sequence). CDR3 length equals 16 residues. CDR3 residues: CASSIRGRGGDQPQHF. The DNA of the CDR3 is TGTGCCAGTAGTATTCGCGGAAGGGGGGGGGATCAGCCCCAGCATTTT.

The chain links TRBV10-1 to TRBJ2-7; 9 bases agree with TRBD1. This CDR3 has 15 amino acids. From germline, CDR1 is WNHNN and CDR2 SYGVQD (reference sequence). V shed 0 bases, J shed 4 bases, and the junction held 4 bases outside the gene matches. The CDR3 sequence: CASSESGTGLYEQYF. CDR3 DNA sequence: TGCGCCAGCAGTGAGTCGGGGACAGGGTTGTACGAGCAGTACTTC.

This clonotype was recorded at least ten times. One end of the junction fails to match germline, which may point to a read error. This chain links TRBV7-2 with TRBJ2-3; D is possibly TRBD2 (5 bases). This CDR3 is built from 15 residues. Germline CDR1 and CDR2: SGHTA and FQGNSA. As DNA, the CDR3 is TGTGCCAGCAGCATAAACATCGGCGACTACCCCAAACCGCGTTTT. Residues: CASSINIGDYPKPRF.